Presented here are 10 T cell receptor beta chains from one specimen sequenced in a study of blood T cell repertoires in COVID-19. Only in-frame clones appear in the TCRdb table, and some are missing; sequencing was by immunoSEQ multiplex PCR. The table shows around 200,000 clones, with around 80% occurring only once. Sequenced input: peripheral blood. These receptors all come from a man over 45 who had recovered from COVID-19.

CDR3 residues: CASSIGTSGITDTQYF. CDR3 nucleotide sequence: TGTGCCAGCAGCATCGGGACTAGCGGGATTACAGATACGCAGTATTTT. V and J are TRBV5-4 and TRBJ2-3; 13 positions match TRBD2. Germline V lookup: CDR1 SGHNT, CDR2 YYREEE (reference sequence). CDR3 length: 16 residues. V dropped 4 bases and J dropped 3; count of bases not matched to a gene: 5.

V gene TRBV3-1 (or the pseudogene TRBV3-2) combines with J gene TRBJ2-1; TRBD2 matches 9 bases. The V and J ends lost 2 bases and 3 bases, in that order; junction bases with no gene match: 5. The CDR3 spans 16 residues. The germline V gene encodes CDR1 LGHDT and CDR2 YNNKEL (reference sequence). The CDR3 DNA reads as TGTGCCAGCAGCCAAAGACTAGCGGAGCGCTACAATGAGCAGTTCTTC. It specifies CASSQRLAERYNEQFF.

The chain combines TRBV12-3 or TRBV12-4 with TRBJ2-7, with 8 bases lining up with TRBD1. This CDR3 region has 13 residues. The V segment lost 3 bases and the J segment 7 bases; nucleotides outside the gene matches: 5. Here the CDR3 DNA reads TGTGCCAGCAGTTTTGAGGGACAGGCTGAGCAGTACTTC. Residues: CASSFEGQAEQYF.

This chain joins TRBV7-2 and TRBJ1-5; 10 positions agree with TRBD1. Germline values: CDR1 SGHTA, CDR2 FQGNSA. The CDR3 covers 15 residues. After removal of 3 bases from V and 5 bases from J, the junction contained 4 bases not matched to a gene. Written as DNA, the CDR3 is TGTGCCAGCAGCTTTGGACAGGGGGTTCATCAGCCCCAGCATTTT. This codes for CASSFGQGVHQPQHF.

V is TRBV5-4 and J is TRBJ1-6; perhaps TRBD1 as D (6 bases). Trimming took 2 bases from V and 7 from J, leaving 13 bases between them. The CDR3 loop spans 15 amino acids. Germline loops: CDR1 SGHNT, CDR2 YYREEE (reference sequence). CDR3 in DNA: TGTGCCAGCAGCTTACGTGCAGGGGCGAATTCACCCCTCCACTTT. Translation gives CASSLRAGANSPLHF.

The chain links TRBV30 to TRBJ1-5; a weak D match, TRBD1 (5 bases). In germline, CDR1 is GTSNPN, CDR2 SVGIG (reference sequence). This CDR3 region has 16 residues. Trimming cost V 2 bases and J 3 bases, with 17 bases left between them. The CDR3 sequence: CAWSPAGPIDNQPQHF. In DNA form, the CDR3 reads TGTGCCTGGAGTCCGGCAGGGCCCATCGACAATCAGCCCCAGCATTTT.

The chain joins TRBV7-9 to TRBJ2-2; 10 bases agree with TRBD2. The CDR3 sequence is 15 residues long. J was trimmed by 7 bases and V by 1 base; bases with no gene match: 3. Germline values: CDR1 SEHNR, CDR2 FQNEAQ (reference sequence). The CDR3 is CASSLELAGIGELFF. DNA for the CDR3: TGTGCCAGCAGCTTAGAACTAGCGGGAATCGGGGAGCTGTTTTTT.

This clone was seen a single time. This sequence joins TRBV6-4 and TRBJ2-1; 10 bases are shared with TRBD2. Losses at the gene ends were 3 bases for V and 3 bases for J; bases not matched to a gene: 2. CDR1 is MRHNA, CDR2 SNTAGT, per germline. This CDR3 has 15 amino acids. The CDR3 nucleotides are TGTGCCAGCAGTGATGGGACTAGCGACTACAATGAGCAGTTCTTC. Protein product: CASSDGTSDYNEQFF.

This clone has a single count. CDR3 DNA sequence: TGTGCCAGCAGTTCCCCTGGGACAGGTGGCTACGAGCAGTACTTC. Translated, it gives CASSSPGTGGYEQYF. This chain connects TRBV28 to TRBJ2-7, with TRBD1 matching over 8 bases. This CDR3 is built from 15 residues. The germline V gene encodes CDR1 MDHEN and CDR2 SYDVKM. The V segment lost 4 bases and the J segment 3 bases; nucleotides outside the gene matches: 8.

V and J are TRBV27 and TRBJ2-1; 11 bases match TRBD2. Losses at the gene ends were 8 bases for V and 4 bases for J; bases not matched to a gene: 4. The CDR3 is 14 amino acids. Germline V lookup: CDR1 MNHEY, CDR2 SMNVEV (reference sequence). The chain's CDR3 is CASRTSGGYNEQFF. CDR3 sequence (DNA): TGTGCCAGCCGCACTAGCGGGGGTTACAATGAGCAGTTCTTC.